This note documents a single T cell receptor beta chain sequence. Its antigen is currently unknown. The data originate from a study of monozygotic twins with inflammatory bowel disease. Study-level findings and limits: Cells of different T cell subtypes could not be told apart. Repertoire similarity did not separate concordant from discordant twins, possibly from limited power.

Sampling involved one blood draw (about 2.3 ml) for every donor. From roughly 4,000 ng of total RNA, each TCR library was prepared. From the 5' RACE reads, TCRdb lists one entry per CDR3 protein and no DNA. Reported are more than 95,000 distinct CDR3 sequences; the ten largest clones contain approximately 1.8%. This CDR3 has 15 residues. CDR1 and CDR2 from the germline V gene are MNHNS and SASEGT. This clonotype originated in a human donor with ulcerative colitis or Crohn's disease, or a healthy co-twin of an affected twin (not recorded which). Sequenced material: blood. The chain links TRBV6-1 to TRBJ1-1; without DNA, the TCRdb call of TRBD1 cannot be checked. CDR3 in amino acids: CASSRAGVRHTEAFF.